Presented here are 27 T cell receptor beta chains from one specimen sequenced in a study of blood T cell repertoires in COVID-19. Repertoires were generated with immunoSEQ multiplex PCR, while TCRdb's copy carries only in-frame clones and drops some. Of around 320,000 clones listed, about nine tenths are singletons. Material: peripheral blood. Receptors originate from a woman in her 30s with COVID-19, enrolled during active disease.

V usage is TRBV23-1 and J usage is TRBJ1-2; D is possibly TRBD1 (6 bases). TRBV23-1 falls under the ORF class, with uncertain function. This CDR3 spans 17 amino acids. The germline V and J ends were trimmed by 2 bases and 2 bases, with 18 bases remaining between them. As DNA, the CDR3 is TGCGCCAGCAGTCAACCCGTGGGGGACATATTAAACTATGGCTACACCTTC. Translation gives CASSQPVGDILNYGYTF.

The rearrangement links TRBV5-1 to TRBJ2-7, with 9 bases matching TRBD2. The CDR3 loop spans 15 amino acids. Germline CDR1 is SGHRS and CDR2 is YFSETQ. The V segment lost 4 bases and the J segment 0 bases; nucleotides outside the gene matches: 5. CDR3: CASSPGLASSYEQYF. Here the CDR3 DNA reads TGCGCCAGCAGCCCCGGACTAGCGAGCTCCTACGAGCAGTACTTC.

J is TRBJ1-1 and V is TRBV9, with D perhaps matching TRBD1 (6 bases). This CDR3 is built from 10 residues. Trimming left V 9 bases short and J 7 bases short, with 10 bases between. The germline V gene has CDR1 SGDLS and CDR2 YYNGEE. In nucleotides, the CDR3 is TGTGCCAAAACAGGGCTTGAAGCTTTCTTT. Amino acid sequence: CAKTGLEAFF.

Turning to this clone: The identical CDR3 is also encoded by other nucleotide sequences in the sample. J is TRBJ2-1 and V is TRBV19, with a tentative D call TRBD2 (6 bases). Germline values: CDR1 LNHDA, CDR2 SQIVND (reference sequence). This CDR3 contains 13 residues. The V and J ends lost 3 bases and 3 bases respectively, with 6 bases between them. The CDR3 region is CASSMGGYNEQFF. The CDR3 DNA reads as TGTGCCAGTAGTATGGGGGGCTACAATGAGCAGTTCTTC.

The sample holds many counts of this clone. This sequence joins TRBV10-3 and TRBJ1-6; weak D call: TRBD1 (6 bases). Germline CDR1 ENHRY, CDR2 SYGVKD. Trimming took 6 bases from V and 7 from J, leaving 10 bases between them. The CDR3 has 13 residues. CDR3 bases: TGTGCCATCAGACAGGACAGAAATTCACCCCTCCACTTT. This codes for CAIRQDRNSPLHF.

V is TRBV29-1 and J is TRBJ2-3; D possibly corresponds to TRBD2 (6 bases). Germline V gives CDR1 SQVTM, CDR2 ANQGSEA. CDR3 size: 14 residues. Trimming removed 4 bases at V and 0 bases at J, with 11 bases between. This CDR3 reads CSVAGGRSTDTQYF. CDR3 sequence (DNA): TGCAGCGTTGCTGGGGGGAGGAGCACAGATACGCAGTATTTT.

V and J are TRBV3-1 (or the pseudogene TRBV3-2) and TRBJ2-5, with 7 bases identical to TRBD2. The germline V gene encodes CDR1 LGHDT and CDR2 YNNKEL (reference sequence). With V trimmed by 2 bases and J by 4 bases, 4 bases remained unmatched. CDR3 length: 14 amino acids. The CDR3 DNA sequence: TGTGCCAGCAGCCAAATGGGGGGGGGAGAGACCCAGTACTTC. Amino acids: CASSQMGGGETQYF.

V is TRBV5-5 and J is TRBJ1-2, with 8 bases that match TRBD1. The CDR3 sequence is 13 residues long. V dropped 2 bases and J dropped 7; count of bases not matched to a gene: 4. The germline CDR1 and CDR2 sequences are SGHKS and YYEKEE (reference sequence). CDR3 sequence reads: CASSLTGGGGYTF. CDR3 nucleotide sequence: TGTGCCAGCAGCTTAACAGGGGGAGGTGGCTACACCTTC.

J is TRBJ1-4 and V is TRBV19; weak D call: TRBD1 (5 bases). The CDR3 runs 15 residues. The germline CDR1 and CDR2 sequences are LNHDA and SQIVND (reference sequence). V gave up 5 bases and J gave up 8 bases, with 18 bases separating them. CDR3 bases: TGTGCCAGTAGTGCGCCTCGGAGGGGTGGGGAAAAACTGTTTTTT. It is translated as CASSAPRRGGEKLFF.

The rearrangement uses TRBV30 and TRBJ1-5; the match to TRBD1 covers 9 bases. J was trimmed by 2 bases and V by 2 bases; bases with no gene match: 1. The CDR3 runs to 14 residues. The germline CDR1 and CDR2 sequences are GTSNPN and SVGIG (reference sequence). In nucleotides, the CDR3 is TGTGCCTGGAGTAGGACAGGGGGCAATCAGCCCCAGCATTTT. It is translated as CAWSRTGGNQPQHF.

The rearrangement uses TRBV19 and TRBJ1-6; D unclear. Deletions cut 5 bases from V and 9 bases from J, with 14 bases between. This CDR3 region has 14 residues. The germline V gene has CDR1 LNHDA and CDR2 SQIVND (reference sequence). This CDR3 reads CASSRGSVSSPLHF. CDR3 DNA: TGTGCCAGTAGTCGGGGAAGTGTATCTTCACCCCTCCACTTT.

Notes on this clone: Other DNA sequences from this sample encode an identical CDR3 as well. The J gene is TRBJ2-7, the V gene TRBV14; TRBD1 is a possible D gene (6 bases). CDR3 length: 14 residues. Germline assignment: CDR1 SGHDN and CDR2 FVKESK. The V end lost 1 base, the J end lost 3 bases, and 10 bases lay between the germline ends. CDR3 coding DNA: TGTGCCAGCAGCCAAGCCGGGACATTCTACGAGCAGTACTTC. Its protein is CASSQAGTFYEQYF.

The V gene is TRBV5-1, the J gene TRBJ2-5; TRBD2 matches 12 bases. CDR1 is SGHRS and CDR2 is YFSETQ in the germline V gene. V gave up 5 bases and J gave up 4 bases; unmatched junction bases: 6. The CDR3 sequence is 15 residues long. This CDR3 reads CASSSSGGAPETQYF. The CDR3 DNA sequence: TGCGCCAGCAGTTCTAGCGGGGGGGCCCCAGAGACCCAGTACTTC.

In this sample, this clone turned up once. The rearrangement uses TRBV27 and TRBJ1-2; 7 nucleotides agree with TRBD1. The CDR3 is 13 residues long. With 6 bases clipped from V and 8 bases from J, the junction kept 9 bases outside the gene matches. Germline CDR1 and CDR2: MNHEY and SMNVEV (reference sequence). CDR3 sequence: CASSSQTGSGYTF. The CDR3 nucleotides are TGTGCCAGCAGCTCCCAGACAGGGTCGGGCTACACCTTC.

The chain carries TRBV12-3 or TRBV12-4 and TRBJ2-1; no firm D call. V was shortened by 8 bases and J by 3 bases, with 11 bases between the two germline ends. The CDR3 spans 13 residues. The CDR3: CASFERNYNEQFF. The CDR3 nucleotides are TGTGCCAGCTTTGAGAGGAACTACAATGAGCAGTTCTTC.

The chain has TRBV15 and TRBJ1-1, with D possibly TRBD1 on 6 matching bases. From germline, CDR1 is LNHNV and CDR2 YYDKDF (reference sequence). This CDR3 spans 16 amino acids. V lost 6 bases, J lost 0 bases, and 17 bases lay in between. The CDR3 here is CATRARVSGVNTEAFF. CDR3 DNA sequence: TGTGCCACCAGGGCTCGGGTTTCAGGGGTGAACACTGAAGCTTTCTTT.

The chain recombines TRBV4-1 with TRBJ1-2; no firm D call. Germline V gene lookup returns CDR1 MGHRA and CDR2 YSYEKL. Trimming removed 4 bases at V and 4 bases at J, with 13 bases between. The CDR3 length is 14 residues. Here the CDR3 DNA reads TGCGCCAGCAGCCCATCTGCGGGCGCCTATGGCTACACCTTC. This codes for CASSPSAGAYGYTF.

CDR3 DNA: TGTGCCAGCAGCTTGGAAGCGGGGGACACCGGGGAGCTGTTTTTT. Amino acid sequence: CASSLEAGDTGELFF. The chain carries TRBV5-4 and TRBJ2-2; TRBD2 matches 8 bases. Germline CDR1 reads SGHNT; CDR2 reads YYREEE (reference sequence). The J segment lost 3 bases and the V segment lost 0 bases, leaving 1 base of the junction unmatched. The CDR3 totals 15 residues.

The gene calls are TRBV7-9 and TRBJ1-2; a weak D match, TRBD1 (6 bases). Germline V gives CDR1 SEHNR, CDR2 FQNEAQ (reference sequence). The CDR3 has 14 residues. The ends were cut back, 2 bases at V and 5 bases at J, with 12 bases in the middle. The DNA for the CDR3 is TGTGCCAGCAGCTTACCGGGTCAGGGGTATGGCTACACCTTC. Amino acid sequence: CASSLPGQGYGYTF.

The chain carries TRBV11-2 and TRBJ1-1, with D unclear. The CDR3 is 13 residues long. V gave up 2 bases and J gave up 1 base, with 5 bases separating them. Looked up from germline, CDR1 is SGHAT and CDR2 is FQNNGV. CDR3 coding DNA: TGTGCCAGCAGCTTATTTCAGAACACTGAAGCTTTCTTT. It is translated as CASSLFQNTEAFF.

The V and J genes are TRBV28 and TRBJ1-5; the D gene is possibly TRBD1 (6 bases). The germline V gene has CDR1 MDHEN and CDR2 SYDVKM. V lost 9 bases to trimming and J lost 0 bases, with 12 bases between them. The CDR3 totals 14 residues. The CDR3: CASMDRLSNQPQHF. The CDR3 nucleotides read TGTGCCAGTATGGACAGACTTAGCAATCAGCCCCAGCATTTT.

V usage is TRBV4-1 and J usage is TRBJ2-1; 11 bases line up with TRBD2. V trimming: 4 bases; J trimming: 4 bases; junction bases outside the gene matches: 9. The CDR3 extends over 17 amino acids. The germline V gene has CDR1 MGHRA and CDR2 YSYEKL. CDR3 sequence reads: CASSPIAGGPKYNEQFF. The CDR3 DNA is TGCGCCAGCAGCCCCATAGCGGGGGGGCCTAAGTACAATGAGCAGTTCTTC.

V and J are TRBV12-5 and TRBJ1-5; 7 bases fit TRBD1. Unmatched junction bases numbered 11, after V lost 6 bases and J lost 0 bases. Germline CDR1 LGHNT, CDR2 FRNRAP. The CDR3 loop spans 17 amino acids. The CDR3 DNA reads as TGTGCTAGTGGCCTGGGGGACAGCACTTATAGCAATCAGCCCCAGCATTTT. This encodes CASGLGDSTYSNQPQHF.

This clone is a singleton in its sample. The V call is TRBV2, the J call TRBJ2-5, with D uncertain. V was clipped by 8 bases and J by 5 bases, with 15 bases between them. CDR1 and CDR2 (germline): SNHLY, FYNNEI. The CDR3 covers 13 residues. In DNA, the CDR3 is TGTGCCAGCTATCACCCTCAGAGGGAGACCCAGTACTTC. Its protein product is CASYHPQRETQYF. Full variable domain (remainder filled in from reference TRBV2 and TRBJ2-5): EPEVTQTPSHQVTQMGQEVILRCVPISNHLYFYWYRQILGQKVEFLVSFYNNEISEKSEIFDDQFSVERPDGSNFTLKIRSTKLEDSAMYFCASYHPQRETQYFGPGTRLLVL.

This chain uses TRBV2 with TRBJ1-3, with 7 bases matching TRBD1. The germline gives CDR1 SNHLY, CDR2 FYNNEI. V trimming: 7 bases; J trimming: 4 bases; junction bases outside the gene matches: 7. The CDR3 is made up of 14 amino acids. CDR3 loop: CASNRQGWGNTIYF. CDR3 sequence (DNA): TGTGCCAGCAACAGACAGGGTTGGGGAAACACCATATATTTT.

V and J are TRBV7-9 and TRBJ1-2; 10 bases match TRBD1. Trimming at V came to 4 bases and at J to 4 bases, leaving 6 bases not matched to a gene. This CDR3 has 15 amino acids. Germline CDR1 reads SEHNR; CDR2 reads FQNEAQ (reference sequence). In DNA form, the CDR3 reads TGTGCCAGCAGCTCCCGGACAGGGGGGTCCTATGGCTACACCTTC. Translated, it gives CASSSRTGGSYGYTF.

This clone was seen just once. The CDR3 DNA reads as TGTGCCATGCAGGGGGTGGGGAACACTGAAGCTTTCTTT. As protein: CAMQGVGNTEAFF. V is TRBV10-3 and J is TRBJ1-1; 7 positions match TRBD1. This CDR3 contains 13 residues. Germline V gives CDR1 ENHRY, CDR2 SYGVKD. V trimming: 9 bases; J trimming: 1 base; junction bases outside the gene matches: 5.